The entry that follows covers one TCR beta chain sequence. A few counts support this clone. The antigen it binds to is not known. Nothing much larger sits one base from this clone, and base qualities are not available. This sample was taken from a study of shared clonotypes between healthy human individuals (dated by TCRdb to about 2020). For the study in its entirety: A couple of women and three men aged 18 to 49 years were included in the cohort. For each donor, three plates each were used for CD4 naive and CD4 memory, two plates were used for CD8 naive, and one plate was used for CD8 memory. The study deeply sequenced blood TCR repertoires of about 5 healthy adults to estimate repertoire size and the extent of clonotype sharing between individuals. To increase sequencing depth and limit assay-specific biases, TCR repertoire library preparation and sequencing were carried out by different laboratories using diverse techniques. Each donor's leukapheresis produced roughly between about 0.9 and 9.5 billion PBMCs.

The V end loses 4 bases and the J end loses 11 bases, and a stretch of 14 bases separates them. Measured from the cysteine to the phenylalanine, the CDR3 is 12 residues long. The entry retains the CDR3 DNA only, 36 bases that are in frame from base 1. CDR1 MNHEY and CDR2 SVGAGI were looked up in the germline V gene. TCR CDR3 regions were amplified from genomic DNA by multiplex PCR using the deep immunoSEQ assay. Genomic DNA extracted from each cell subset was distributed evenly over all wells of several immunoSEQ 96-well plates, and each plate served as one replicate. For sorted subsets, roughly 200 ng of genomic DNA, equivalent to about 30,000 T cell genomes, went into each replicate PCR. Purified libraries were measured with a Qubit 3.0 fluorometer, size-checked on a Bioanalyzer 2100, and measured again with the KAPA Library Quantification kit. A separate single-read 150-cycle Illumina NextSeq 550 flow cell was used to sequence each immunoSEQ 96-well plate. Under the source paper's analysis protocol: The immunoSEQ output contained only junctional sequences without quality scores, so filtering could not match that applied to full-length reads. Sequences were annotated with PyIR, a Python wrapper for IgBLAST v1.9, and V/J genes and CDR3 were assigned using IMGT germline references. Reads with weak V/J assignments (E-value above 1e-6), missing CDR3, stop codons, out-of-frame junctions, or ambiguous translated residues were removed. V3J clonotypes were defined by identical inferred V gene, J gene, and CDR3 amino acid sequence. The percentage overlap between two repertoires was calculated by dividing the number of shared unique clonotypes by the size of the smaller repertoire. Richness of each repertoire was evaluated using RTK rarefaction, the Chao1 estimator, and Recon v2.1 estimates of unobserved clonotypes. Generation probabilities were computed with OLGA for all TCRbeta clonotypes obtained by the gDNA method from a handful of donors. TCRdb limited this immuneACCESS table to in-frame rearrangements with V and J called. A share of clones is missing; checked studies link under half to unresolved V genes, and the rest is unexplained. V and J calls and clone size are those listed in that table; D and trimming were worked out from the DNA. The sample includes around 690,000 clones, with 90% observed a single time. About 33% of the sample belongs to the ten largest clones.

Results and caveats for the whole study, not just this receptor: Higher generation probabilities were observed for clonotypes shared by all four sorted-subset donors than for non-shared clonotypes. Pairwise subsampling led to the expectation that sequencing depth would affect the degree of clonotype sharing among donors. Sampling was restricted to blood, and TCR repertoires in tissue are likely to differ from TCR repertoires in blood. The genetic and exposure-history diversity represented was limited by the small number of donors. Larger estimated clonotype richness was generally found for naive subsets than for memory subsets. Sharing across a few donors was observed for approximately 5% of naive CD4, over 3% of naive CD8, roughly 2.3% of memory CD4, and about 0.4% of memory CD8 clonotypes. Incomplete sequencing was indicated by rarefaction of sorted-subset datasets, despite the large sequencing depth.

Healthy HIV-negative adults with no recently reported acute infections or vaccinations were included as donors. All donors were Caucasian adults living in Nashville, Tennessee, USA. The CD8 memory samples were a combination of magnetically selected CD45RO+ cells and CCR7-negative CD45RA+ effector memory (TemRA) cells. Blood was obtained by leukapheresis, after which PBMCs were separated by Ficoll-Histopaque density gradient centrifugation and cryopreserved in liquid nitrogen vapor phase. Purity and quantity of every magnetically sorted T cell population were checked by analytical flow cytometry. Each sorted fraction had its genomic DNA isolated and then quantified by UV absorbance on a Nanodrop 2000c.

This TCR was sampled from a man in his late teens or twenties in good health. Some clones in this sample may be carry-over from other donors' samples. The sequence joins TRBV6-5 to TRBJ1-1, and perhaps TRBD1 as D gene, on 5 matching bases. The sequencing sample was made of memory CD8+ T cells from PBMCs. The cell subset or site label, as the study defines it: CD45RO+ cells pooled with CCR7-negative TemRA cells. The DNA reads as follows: TGTGCCAGCAGTTCATCAGGGTTGCACGCTTTCTTT. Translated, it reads CASSSSGLHAFF.